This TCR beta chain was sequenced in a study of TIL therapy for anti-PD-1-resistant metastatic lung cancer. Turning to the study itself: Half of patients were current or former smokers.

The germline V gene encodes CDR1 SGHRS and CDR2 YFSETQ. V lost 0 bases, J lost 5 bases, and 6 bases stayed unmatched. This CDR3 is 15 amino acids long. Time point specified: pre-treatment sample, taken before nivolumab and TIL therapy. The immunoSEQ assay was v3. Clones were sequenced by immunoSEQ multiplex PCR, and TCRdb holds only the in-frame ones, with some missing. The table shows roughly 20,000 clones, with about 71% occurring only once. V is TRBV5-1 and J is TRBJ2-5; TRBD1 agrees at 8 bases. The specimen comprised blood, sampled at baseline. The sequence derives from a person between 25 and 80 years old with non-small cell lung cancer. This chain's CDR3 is CASSLGVRGLETQYF. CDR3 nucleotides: TGCGCCAGCAGCTTGGGGGTCAGGGGGCTTGAGACCCAGTACTTC.